The rows below give T cell receptor beta chains drawn from one sample of a study of CD4+ T cells in melanoma. Profiling relied on immunoSEQ multiplex PCR, and the TCRdb table lists in-frame clones only, not all of them. There are around 130,000 clones in the sample; roughly 91% occur only once, and 1.5% lies in the top ten. These TCRs come from a human donor with melanoma. Each CDR3 is given with its conserved first and last residue. Each record gives: J gene, V gene, CDR3 length, CDR3 protein.

>TRBJ2-2|TRBV5-4|14
CASSPGGYTGELFF
>TRBJ2-5|TRBV15|19
CATSRVGGQGTKYQETQYF
>TRBJ2-1|TRBV10-1|16
CASSESVTTGGNEQFF
>TRBJ2-1|TRBV7-9|13
CASSSATYNEQFF
>TRBJ2-5|TRBV7-7|15
CASSPGRTGGETQYF
>TRBJ1-2|TRBV30|17
CAWSTGTGGFAFGGYTF
>TRBJ1-4|TRBV9|14
CASSVGEGGEKLFF
>TRBJ1-1|TRBV5-3|13
CACPGRGAPEAFF
>TRBJ2-3|TRBV2|15
CASSPGQGGTDTQYF
>TRBJ2-2|TRBV7-9|13
CASSFIDTGELFF
>TRBJ2-5|TRBV6-1|17
CASSEEMPGGLSETQYF
>TRBJ1-1|TRBV11-2|16
CASSLVGTGANTEAFF
>TRBJ1-1|TRBV6-6|12
CASTSPGNEAFF
>TRBJ2-3|TRBV5-1|14
CASRDRSLRDTQYF
>TRBJ2-1|TRBV6-1|14
CASSVQGQYNEQFF
>TRBJ2-1|TRBV9|14
CASSTTTGYNEQFF
>TRBJ2-1|TRBV13|12
CASSLLSGQQFF
>TRBJ2-3|TRBV27|16
CASSLLVTAGTDTQYF
>TRBJ1-6|TRBV5-4|14
CASSLNSVAGVLHF
>TRBJ1-5|TRBV6-6|15
CASSLDGGGNQPQHF
>TRBJ2-7|TRBV6-1|13
CASTLDSSYEQYF
>TRBJ2-5|TRBV29-1|13
CSVTAQGRETQYF
>TRBJ2-7|TRBV5-1|16
CASSLGVGGESYEQYF
>TRBJ2-5|TRBV29-1|13
CSVVGTGRETQYF
>TRBJ1-2|TRBV7-2|12
CASSLDSPADTF
>TRBJ2-7|TRBV7-9|15
CASSRPTSAPYEQYF
>TRBJ2-7|TRBV11-3|14
CASSSGTLPSEQYF
>TRBJ1-1|TRBV5-5|13
CASSFAEDTEAFF
>TRBJ1-5|TRBV18|13
CASSPAENQPQHF
>TRBJ2-3|TRBV7-3|19
CASSLMASGGAGVTDTQYF
>TRBJ1-3|TRBV6-1|17
CASSEFLAGSPGNTIYF
>TRBJ2-3|TRBV7-6|16
CASSLGPAGLGDTQYF
>TRBJ1-6|TRBV12-2|17
CASRLAEQGAMDSPLHF
>TRBJ2-3|TRBV5-1|17
CASSLGKRLDRTDTQYF
>TRBJ1-2|TRBV27|16
CASSVGRWSGVYGYTF
>TRBJ2-7|TRBV5-1|14
CASSRVTNSYEQYF
>TRBJ1-4|TRBV29-1|13
CSVRGTGEEKLFF
>TRBJ1-2|TRBV9|13
CASSVEGAGGYTF
>TRBJ2-5|TRBV11-1|14
CASSLSLAGKTQYF
>TRBJ2-7|TRBV28|13
CASSSAGTYEQYF